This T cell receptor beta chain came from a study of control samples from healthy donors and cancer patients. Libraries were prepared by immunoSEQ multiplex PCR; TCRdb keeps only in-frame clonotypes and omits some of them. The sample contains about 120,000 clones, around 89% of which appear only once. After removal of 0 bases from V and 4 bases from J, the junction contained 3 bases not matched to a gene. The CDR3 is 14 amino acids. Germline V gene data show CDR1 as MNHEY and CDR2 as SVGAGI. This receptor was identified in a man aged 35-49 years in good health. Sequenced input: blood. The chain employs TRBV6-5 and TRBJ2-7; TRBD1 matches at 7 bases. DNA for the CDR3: TGTGCCAGCAGTTACTCCGGGACAGATTACGAGCAGTACTTC. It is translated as CASSYSGTDYEQYF.